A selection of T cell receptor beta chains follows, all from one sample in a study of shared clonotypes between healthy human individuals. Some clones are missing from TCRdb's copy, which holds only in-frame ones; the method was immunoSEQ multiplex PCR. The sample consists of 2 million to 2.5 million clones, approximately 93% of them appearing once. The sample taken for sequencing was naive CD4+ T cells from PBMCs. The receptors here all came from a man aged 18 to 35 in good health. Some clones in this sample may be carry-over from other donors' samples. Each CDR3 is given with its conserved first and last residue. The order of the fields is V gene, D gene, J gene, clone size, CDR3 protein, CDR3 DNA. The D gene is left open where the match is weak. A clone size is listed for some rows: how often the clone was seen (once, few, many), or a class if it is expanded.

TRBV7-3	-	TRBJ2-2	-	CASSLAPHGTYTGELFF	TGTGCCAGCAGCTTAGCCCCCCACGGTACCTACACCGGGGAGCTGTTTTTT
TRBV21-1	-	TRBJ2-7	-	CASSKIRDRPSSYEQYF	TGTGCCAGCAGCAAAATCAGGGACAGGCCTAGCTCCTACGAGCAGTACTTC
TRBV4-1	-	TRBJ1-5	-	CASSQGVGNQPQHF	TGCGCCAGCAGCCAAGGGGTGGGGAACCAGCCCCAGCATTTT
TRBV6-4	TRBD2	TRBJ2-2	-	CASSTSGADTGELFF	TGTGCCAGCAGTACTAGCGGGGCTGACACCGGGGAGCTGTTTTTT
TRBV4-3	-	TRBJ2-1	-	CASSQELPGEQFF	TGCGCCAGCAGCCAAGAATTGCCCGGTGAGCAGTTCTTC
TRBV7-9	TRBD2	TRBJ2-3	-	CASSGGLITDTQYF	TGTGCCAGCAGCGGGGGACTAATCACAGATACGCAGTATTTT
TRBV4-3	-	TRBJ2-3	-	CASSRRLGTDTQYF	TGCGCCAGCAGCCGGAGACTAGGAACAGATACGCAGTATTTT
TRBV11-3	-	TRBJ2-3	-	CASSLATDHAQYF	TGTGCCAGCAGCTTAGCGACAGATCATGCGCAGTATTTT
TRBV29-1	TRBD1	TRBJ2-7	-	CSGQNRGPPYEQYF	TGCAGCGGCCAAAACAGGGGCCCTCCTTACGAGCAGTACTTC
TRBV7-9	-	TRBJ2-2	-	CASRPDLRVTGELFF	TGTGCCAGCAGACCAGACCTCAGGGTCACCGGGGAGCTGTTTTTT
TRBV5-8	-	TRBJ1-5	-	CASSSDGRNQPQHF	TGTGCCAGCAGCTCGGACGGACGAAATCAGCCCCAGCATTTT
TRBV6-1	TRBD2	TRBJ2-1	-	CASSERGREGSFSYNEQFF	TGTGCCAGCAGTGAACGGGGCAGGGAGGGATCCTTCTCCTACAATGAGCAGTTCTTC
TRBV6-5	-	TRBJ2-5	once	CASSYQETQYF	TGTGCCAGCTCTTACCAAGAGACCCAGTACTTC
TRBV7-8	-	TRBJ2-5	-	CASSLVAFPETQYF	TGTGCCAGCAGCTTAGTGGCCTTTCCAGAGACCCAGTACTTC
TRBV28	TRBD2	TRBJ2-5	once	CASSSTHGGTSETQYF	TGTGCCAGCAGTTCTACCCACGGGGGGACCTCGGAGACCCAGTACTTC
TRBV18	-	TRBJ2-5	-	CASSPGSPMGTQYF	TGTGCCAGCTCACCAGGATCCCCCATGGGGACCCAGTACTTC
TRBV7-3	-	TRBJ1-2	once	CASSLKRDRNSWGYTF	TGTGCCAGCAGCTTAAAGCGAGACAGAAATTCGTGGGGCTACACCTTC
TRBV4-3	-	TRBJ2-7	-	CASSQEVGVYYEQYF	TGCGCCAGCAGCCAAGAGGTAGGGGTTTACTACGAGCAGTACTTC
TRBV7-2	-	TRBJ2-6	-	CASSPFRSGANVLTF	TGTGCCAGCAGCCCCTTTCGATCTGGGGCCAACGTCCTGACTTTC
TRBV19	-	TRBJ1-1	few	CASIPRQAKPEAFF	TGTGCCAGTATCCCTAGACAGGCTAAACCTGAAGCTTTCTTT
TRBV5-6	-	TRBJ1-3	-	CASSFWGLSSGNTIYF	TGTGCCAGCAGCTTCTGGGGCTTAAGCTCTGGAAACACCATATATTTT
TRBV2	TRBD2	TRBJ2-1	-	CASSGGSGTYNEQFF	TGTGCCAGCAGTGGGGGTAGCGGGACGTACAATGAGCAGTTCTTC
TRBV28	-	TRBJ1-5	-	CASSRLGSPDSNQPQHF	TGTGCCAGCAGTCGTCTCGGGTCTCCTGATAGCAATCAGCCCCAGCATTTT
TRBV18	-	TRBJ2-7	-	CASSPPLSYEQYF	TGTGCCAGCTCACCACCCCTCAGCTACGAGCAGTACTTC
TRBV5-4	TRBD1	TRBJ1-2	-	CASSLPGQGYGYTF	TGTGCCAGCAGCTTACCCGGACAGGGATATGGCTACACCTTC
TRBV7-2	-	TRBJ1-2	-	CASSLGLQNYGYTF	TGTGCCAGCAGCTTAGGGTTACAGAACTATGGCTACACCTTC
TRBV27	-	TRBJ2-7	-	CASSLSTFYEGEQYF	TGTGCCAGCAGTTTATCTACCTTCTACGAGGGCGAGCAGTACTTC
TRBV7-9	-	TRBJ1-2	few	CASTMYEANYGYTF	TGTGCCAGCACCATGTACGAAGCTAACTATGGCTACACCTTC